This TCR beta chain was captured in a study of shared clonotypes between healthy human individuals. TCRdb's copy holds only in-frame clones and misses some; the assay was immunoSEQ multiplex PCR. The sample yields about 2.1 million clones, just over 90% seen once. CD45RO-negative cells were positively selected for CCR7, leaving out terminally differentiated effector memory CD45RA+ cells. Trimming cost V 1 base and J 7 bases, with 14 bases left between them. In germline, CDR1 is SGHNT, CDR2 YYREEE (reference sequence). This CDR3 contains 15 residues. This clone was seen a single time. The receptor was isolated from a young man in good health. Some clones in this sample may be carry-over from other donors' samples. Sequenced sample: naive CD8+ T cells from PBMCs. The chain is built from TRBV5-4 and TRBJ2-2; D might be TRBD1 (6 bases). The CDR3 sequence: CASSLPHQGIGELFF. Here the CDR3 DNA reads TGTGCCAGCAGCTTGCCCCACCAGGGGATCGGGGAGCTGTTTTTT.